The 4 T cell receptor beta chains listed next were all sequenced from one sample in a study of blood T cells in healthy people across ages. A second about 7 to 12 cycle PCR used barcoded and J-beta primers. TCRdb fed the 5' RACE reads into MiXCR, producing one record per CDR3 protein. This sample has 600,000 to 1,000,000 distinct CDR3 sequences, with 25% found just once. These data were likewise used in another study, on T cells of mothers and their children.

The specimen sequenced was blood. The receptors originated from a boy aged 5-17 years in good health.

This clonotype was observed a handful of times. The V and J genes are TRBV20-1 and TRBJ2-1, with 9 bases matching TRBD2. Losses at the gene ends were 3 bases for V and 6 bases for J; bases not matched to a gene: 9. The CDR3 runs 15 residues. Germline lookup yields CDR1 DFQATT and CDR2 SNEGSKA (reference sequence). CDR3: CSARDGTSISNEQFF. The CDR3 coding sequence is TGCAGTGCTAGGGACGGGACTAGCATCAGCAATGAGCAGTTCTTC.

This clonotype has just a few counts. The CDR3 here is CASSRPGRIYEQYF. The CDR3 nucleotides are TGTGCCAGCAGCCGGCCAGGACGGATATACGAGCAGTACTTC. The chain joins TRBV28 to TRBJ2-7; D is ambiguous. V was trimmed by 6 bases and J by 4 bases, leaving 16 bases between them. The germline CDR1 and CDR2 sequences are MDHEN and SYDVKM. This CDR3 comprises 14 residues.

Many counts were recorded for this clonotype. The chain recombines TRBV18 with TRBJ2-3; D ambiguous. Germline V gives CDR1 KGHSH, CDR2 LQKENI. V was pared by 3 bases and J by 0 bases, with 4 bases between. The CDR3 is made up of 13 amino acids. CDR3 residues: CASSPESTDTQYF. In DNA form, the CDR3 reads TGTGCCAGCTCACCGGAGAGCACAGATACGCAGTATTTT.

This clonotype was found a few times. J is TRBJ2-6 and V is TRBV20-1, with a tentative D call TRBD1 (5 bases). Germline loops: CDR1 DFQATT, CDR2 SNEGSKA (reference sequence). V lost 6 bases and J lost 1, with 13 bases in between. The length of the CDR3 is 15 residues. Written as DNA, the CDR3 is TGCAGTGCAGACTCTCAGGGTTCTGGGGCCAACGTCCTGACTTTC. Translated: CSADSQGSGANVLTF.